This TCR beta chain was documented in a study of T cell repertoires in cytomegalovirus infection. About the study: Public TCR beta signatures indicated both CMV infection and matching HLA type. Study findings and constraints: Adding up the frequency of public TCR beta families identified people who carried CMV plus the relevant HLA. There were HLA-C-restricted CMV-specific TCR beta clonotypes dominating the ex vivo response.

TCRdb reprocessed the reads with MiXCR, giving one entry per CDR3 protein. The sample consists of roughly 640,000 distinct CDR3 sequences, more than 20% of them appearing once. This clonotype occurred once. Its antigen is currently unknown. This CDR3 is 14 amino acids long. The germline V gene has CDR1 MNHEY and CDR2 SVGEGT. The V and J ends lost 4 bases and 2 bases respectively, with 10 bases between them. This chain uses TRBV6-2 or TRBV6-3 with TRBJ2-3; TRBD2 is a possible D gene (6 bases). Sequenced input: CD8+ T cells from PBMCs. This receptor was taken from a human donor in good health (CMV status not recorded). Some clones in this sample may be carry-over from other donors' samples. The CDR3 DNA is TGTGCCAGCAGTTGGGGACTCTACACAGATACGCAGTATTTT. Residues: CASSWGLYTDTQYF.